This T cell receptor beta chain derives from a study of blood T cell repertoires in COVID-19. Study as a whole: Sites in the United States, Italy and Spain provided acute and convalescent COVID-19 samples. T cells, B-cell-depleted T cells, or PBMCs provided the cDNA or gDNA that served as material.

As originally analysed: Reference gene primer amplification in the assay estimated nucleated cell counts. The method was immunoSEQ multiplex PCR; TCRdb's version includes in-frame clones alone and lacks a portion of them. The DNA gave D and trimming, while V, J and clone size come from that table. The table records 27,000 or so clones, about four fifths of them present only once. V dropped 11 bases and J dropped 7 bases, with 27 bases sitting between them. Per the germline V gene, CDR1 is SEHNR and CDR2 is FQNEAQ (reference sequence). CDR3 length: 16 amino acids. Sequencing was done on a sample of peripheral blood. The sequence was collected from an older man with acute or convalescent COVID-19. V and J are TRBV7-9 and TRBJ2-4; a weak D match, TRBD1 (7 bases). CDR3 sequence reads: CAVEEGALSQGNIQYF. The CDR3 nucleotides are TGTGCCGTAGAGGAGGGGGCTCTTAGCCAAGGGAACATTCAGTACTTC. Looking up the rest from reference TRBV7-9 and TRBJ2-4 gives the full variable domain: DTGVSQNPRHKITKRGQNVTFRCDPISEHNRLYWYRQTLGQGPEFLTYFQNEAQLEKSRLLSDRFSAERPKGSFSTLEIQRTEQGDSAMYLCAVEEGALSQGNIQYFGAGTRLSVL.